A single T cell receptor (beta chain) is shown here with its context. The antigen is unknown. The CDR3 end is not reached by the read, which stops 3 residues before it; the germline J gene fills it in. Germline V gene data show CDR1 as GTSNPN and CDR2 as SVGIG (reference sequence). V shed 5 bases, J shed 4 bases, and the junction held 0 bases outside the gene matches. This CDR3 is built from 12 residues. Sequencing was performed with immunoSEQ multiplex PCR; in TCRdb, only in-frame clones are kept and a portion is missing. The repertoire table contains 50,000 or so clones. These data originate in a study of Tregs in tolerant kidney transplant recipients. Study findings and constraints: Antigen-driven expansion was suggested because donor-specific Tregs expanded more than all Tregs in tolerant patients.

CD4+CD25+CD127- Tregs, CD4+CD25- non-Tregs, CD4 and CD8 cells were sorted. The sample here was CD4+ T cells from blood, taken before the transplant. The V gene is TRBV30, the J gene TRBJ2-1; 9 bases line up with TRBD1. The source of this sequence is a human donor who received a combined kidney and bone marrow transplant. The CDR3: CAWGTGYNEQFF. CDR3 bases read: TGTGCCTGGGGGACAGGGTACAATGAG.